The source of this TCR beta chain is a study of a mutant IDH1 vaccine in newly diagnosed glioma. Clones were read by immunoSEQ multiplex PCR, and TCRdb kept only the in-frame ones, dropping some. The sample holds some 40,000 clones, roughly 80% seen once. V dropped 6 bases and J dropped 4 bases, with 17 bases sitting between them. The CDR3 length is 15 residues. Germline V gene sequence: CDR1 MGHRA, CDR2 YSYEKL. Time point indicated: week 11, during vaccination. Every single dose of the vaccine, 300 ug of mutant IDH1 20-mer peptide, came with topical imiquimod. Note on this clone: Its antigen remains unknown.

The starting material was peripheral blood mononuclear cells (PBMCs), obtained from a glioma patient whose treatment included an IDH1 peptide vaccine. The clonotype originates from a woman under 40 with glioma. Some clones in this sample may be carry-over from other donors' samples. V usage is TRBV4-1 and J usage is TRBJ2-3; D might be TRBD1 (6 bases). CDR3 sequence: CASRSAWAGADTQYF. The CDR3 bases are TGCGCCAGCAGATCTGCGTGGGCAGGGGCAGATACGCAGTATTTT.